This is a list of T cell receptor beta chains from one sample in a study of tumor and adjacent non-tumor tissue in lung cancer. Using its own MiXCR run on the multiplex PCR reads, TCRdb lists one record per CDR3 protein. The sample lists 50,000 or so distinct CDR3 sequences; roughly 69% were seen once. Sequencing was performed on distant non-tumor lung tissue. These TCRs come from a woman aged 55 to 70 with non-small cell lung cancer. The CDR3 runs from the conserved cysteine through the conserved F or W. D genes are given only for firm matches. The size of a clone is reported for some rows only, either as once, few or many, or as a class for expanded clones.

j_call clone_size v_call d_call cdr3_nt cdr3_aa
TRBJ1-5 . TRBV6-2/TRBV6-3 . TGCGCCAGCAGGTTGTACAGCGCGATTCAGCCCCAGCATTTT CASRLYSAIQPQHF
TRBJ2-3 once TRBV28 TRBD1 TGCGCCATCAGTCGAACAGGGGGCAATCATACGCAGTATTTT CAISRTGGNHTQYF
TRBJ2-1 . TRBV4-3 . TGCGCCAGCAGTACCGAAAGGTGGGATGAGGAGTTCTTC CASSTERWDEEFF
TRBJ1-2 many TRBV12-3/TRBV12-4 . TGTGCCAGCAGTTTCGCCCCCACCTATGGCTACACCTTC CASSFAPTYGYTF
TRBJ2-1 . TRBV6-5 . TGTGCCATCAGTGACCCGGGCCCCGGTACGGAGCAGTTCTTC CAISDPGPGTEQFF
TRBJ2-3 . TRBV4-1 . TGCGCCAGCAGCCAAAGAGGACTCAGCAGAGATACGCTGTATTTT CASSQRGLSRDTLYF
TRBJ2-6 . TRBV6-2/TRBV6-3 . TGTGCCAGCAGTTACACTGGCTCTGGAGGCAACGTCCTGACTTTC CASSYTGSGGNVLTF
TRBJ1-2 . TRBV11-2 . TGTGCCAGCAGCTTAGTACTGGACAGCCCGCATAGCCACACCTTC CASSLVLDSPHSHTF
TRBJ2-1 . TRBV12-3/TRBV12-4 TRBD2 TGTGCCAGCAGTTCCCTAGCGGGAGAACTTTACAATGATCAGTTCTTC CASSSLAGELYNDQFF
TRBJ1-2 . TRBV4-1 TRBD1 TGTGCCAGCAGCCACGAATCTAGGACAGGGGTCTATTATGTCTACACCTTC CASSHESRTGVYYVYTF
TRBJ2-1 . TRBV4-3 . TGCGCCAGTAGCCATCTGACCAGCGGCAACTACGATGAGCAGTTCTTC CASSHLTSGNYDEQFF
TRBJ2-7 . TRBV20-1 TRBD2 TGCAGTACTGTGGGCAGAGGGCGGGAGGTTTCCTACGAGCAGTACTTC CSTVGRGREVSYEQYF
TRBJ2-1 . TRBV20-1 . TGCAGTGCTGGACCCCTGGGAAGGGGGGGGAACGATGAGCAGCTCTTC CSAGPLGRGGNDEQLF
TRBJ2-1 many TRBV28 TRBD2 TGTGCCAGCAGTTTCACTAGCGGGAGCCTCGAGCAGTTCTTC CASSFTSGSLEQFF
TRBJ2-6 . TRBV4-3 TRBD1 TGCGCCAGCAGTCTTATTGGGACAGAGACCTCTGGGGCCAACGTCCTGACTTTC CASSLIGTETSGANVLTF
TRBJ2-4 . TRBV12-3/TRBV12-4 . TGTGCCAGCAGTGCAACAGGGATTGGCAAAAACATCCAGTACTTC CASSATGIGKNIQYF
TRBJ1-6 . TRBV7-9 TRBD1 TGTGCCAGCAGTCCCGGACAGGGAAATTCACCCATCCACTTT CASSPGQGNSPIHF
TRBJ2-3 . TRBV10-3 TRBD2 TGTGCCATCGCGGGGGGTTGCAATCAGCCCCAGTATTTT CAIAGGCNQPQYF
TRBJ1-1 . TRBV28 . TGTGCCAGCTGTTTACTGCCTTCTACCTACACTGAAGCTTTCTTT CASCLLPSTYTEAFF
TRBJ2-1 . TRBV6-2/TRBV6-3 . TGTGCCAGCAGCGACGGGACGTGGGGTATGGACAATGAGCAGATCTTC CASSDGTWGMDNEQIF
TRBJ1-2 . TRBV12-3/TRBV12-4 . TGTGCCAGCAGGTCCGGGGCAGCAACTAACTATGGATACACCTTC CASRSGAATNYGYTF
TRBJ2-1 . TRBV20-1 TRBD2 TGCAGTGCGGGGGCCAGCGGGAGGAATGAGCAGTTCTTC CSAGASGRNEQFF
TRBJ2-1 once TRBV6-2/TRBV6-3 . TGTGCCAGCAGCTCTGCCATTGAGCAGTTCTTC CASSSAIEQFF
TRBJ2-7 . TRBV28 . TGTACCTCTCTTAGGAACGACTACGAGCAATACTTC CTSLRNDYEQYF
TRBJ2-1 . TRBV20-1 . TGCAGTGCCAGACAGATCAGGACCAGCAACAATGAGCAGTTCTTC CSARQIRTSNNEQFF
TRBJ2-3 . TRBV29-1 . TGCAGCGTTGATTGTGGGACAAGAGATACGCAGTATTTT CSVDCGTRDTQYF
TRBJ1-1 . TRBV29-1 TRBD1 TGCAGCGTCCGGACAGGGAATCTATCAACTGAAGCTTTTTTT CSVRTGNLSTEAFF
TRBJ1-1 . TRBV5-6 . TGTGCCAGCGGGACAAGGACAGAGAACACTGAAGCTTTCTTT CASGTRTENTEAFF
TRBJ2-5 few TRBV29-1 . TGCAGCGTTGATGGACAGCATCAAGAGACCCAGTACTTC CSVDGQHQETQYF
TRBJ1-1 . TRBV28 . TGTGCCAGCACTTTACTGCCACCTGCCTACACTAAAGCTTTCTTT CASTLLPPAYTKAFF
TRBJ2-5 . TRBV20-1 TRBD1 TGTACCCTCACACAGGGGGCGGTGGATACCCAGTACTTC CTLTQGAVDTQYF
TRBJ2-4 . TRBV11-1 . TGTGCCAGCAGCTTATCGTGGGGGGTAAACATTCAGTACTTC CASSLSWGVNIQYF
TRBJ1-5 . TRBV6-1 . TGTGCCGGGAGCGGGTGGGGCTTCGGCAATCAGCCCCAGCATTTT CAGSGWGFGNQPQHF
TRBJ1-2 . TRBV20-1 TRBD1 TGCAGTGCTATATCACAGGGGCCCGGGGACTATGAAGGCTATACCTTC CSAISQGPGDYEGYTF
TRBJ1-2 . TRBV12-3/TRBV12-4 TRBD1 TGTGCCAGCAGTTTAAGGCAGGGGGCCTGGGGCTACACCTTC CASSLRQGAWGYTF
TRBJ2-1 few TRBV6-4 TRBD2 TGTGCCAGCAGAGAGATAAGCGGGGGGTACAATGAGCAGTTCTTC CASREISGGYNEQFF
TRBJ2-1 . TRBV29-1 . TGCAGCGTTCCGGGACTGGGTGACAATGAGCAGCTCTTC CSVPGLGDNEQLF
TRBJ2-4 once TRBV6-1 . TGCGCCAACAGTGACCCGGGTCAGTCAGCCAAAAACATTCAGTACTTC CANSDPGQSAKNIQYF
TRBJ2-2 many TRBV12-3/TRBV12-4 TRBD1 TGTGCCAGCAGTCTCGACAGGGGAAGCACCGGGGAGCTGTTTTTT CASSLDRGSTGELFF
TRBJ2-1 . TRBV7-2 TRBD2 TGTGCCAGCAGCTCTGCGGGACTAGCGGGAGGAAATGAGCAGTTCTTC CASSSAGLAGGNEQFF
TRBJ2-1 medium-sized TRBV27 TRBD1 TGTGCCAGCCAGACAGGGGTCAATGAGCAGTTCTTC CASQTGVNEQFF
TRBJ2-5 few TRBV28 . TGTGCCAGCAGTTTATGGGATCAGGGGACGAGGGAGACCCAGTACTTC CASSLWDQGTRETQYF
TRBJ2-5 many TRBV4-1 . TGCGCCAGCAGCCAGGGGATTGGGGAGCTGGGGGAGACCCAGTACTTC CASSQGIGELGETQYF
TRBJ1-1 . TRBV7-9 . TGTGTCAGCAGCTTTGGCCCCTCACAAGCTCTCTTT CVSSFGPSQALF
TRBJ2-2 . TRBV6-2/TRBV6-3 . TGTGCCAGCAGTTCCTCCGCAAGCACCGGGGAGCTGTTTTTT CASSSSASTGELFF
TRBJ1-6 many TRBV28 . TGTGCCAGCAGTTTCCTCAATTCACCCCTCCACTTT CASSFLNSPLHF
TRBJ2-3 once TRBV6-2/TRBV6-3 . TGTGTCAGCAGTTACGTGATAGCAGATACGCAGTATTTT CVSSYVIADTQYF